The subject of this entry is one TCR beta chain. Its antigen is currently unknown. The record originates from a study of cytomegalovirus exposure and HLA in healthy donors. Study results and limitations: The HLA-A and HLA-B alleles of most subjects were reportedly predicted accurately from TCR beta sequences.

V lost 0 bases and J lost 4; bases outside the gene matches: 7. From germline, CDR1 is SGDLS and CDR2 YYNGEE. CDR3 length: 16 residues. Primers for the PCR totalled 60 Vbeta and 13 Jbeta. The repertoire was sequenced with immunoSEQ multiplex PCR; TCRdb's copy has only in-frame clones and lacks some. In the table there are 150,000 to 200,000 clones, 65% to 90% of which are singletons. Specimen: PBMCs. This chain uses TRBV9 with TRBJ2-7; 10 nucleotides match TRBD1. This receptor was obtained from a man aged 40-55 years in good health and CMV-seropositive. The CDR3 loop is CASSVAPGDRGYEQYF. Here the CDR3 DNA reads TGTGCCAGCAGCGTAGCTCCCGGGGACAGGGGTTACGAGCAGTACTTC.